These 31 T cell receptor beta chains originate from one sample sequenced in a study of CD8 T cells in Susac syndrome. An input of roughly 0.5 to 1 ug of RNA was subjected to reverse transcription using random hexamers. TCRdb independently ran MiXCR on the immunoSEQ multiplex PCR reads; one entry per CDR3 protein. The data hold about 250,000 distinct CDR3 sequences, with 90% to 95% observed a single time. The specimen sequenced was CD4+ T cells from PBMCs. These receptors originate from a human donor with multiple sclerosis.

The chain uses TRBV5-6 and TRBJ1-2; D gene uncertain. The CDR3 sequence is 14 residues long. Trimming removed 4 bases at V and 8 bases at J, with 18 bases between. Germline CDR1 is SGHDT and CDR2 is YYEEEE. CDR3 protein: CASSPTGRDLGYTF. The CDR3 DNA sequence: TGTGCCAGCAGCCCCACGGGGAGAGACCTAGGCTACACCTTC.

This chain connects TRBV12-3 or TRBV12-4 to TRBJ2-2; D not certain. Trimming pared 5 bases from V and 7 bases from J, leaving 11 bases between. This CDR3 has 13 amino acids. The CDR3 nucleotides read TGTGCCAGCAGTGCAGCCTCTGACGGGGAGCTGTTTTTT. This translates into CASSAASDGELFF.

This clonotype was seen only once. The chain employs TRBV5-1 and TRBJ1-5; TRBD1 is a possible D gene (5 bases). Germline CDR1 SGHRS, CDR2 YFSETQ. The CDR3 totals 14 residues. V lost 4 bases and J 3 bases, leaving 11 bases between the germline ends. The CDR3 spells CASSGGEFNQPQHF. In DNA form, the CDR3 reads TGCGCCAGCAGCGGAGGGGAATTCAATCAGCCCCAGCATTTT.

This rearrangement joins TRBV19 to TRBJ2-1; 11 nucleotides line up with TRBD1. This CDR3 has 15 amino acids. Germline V CDR1 and CDR2: LNHDA, SQIVND (reference sequence). The V and J ends lost 8 bases and 6 bases, in that order; junction bases with no gene match: 9. The CDR3 protein is CASVKGQGVVNEQFF. The DNA of the CDR3 is TGTGCCAGTGTTAAGGGACAGGGGGTTGTCAATGAGCAGTTCTTC.

This clonotype was counted a single time. V is TRBV9 and J is TRBJ2-1; D ambiguous. The germline V and J ends were trimmed by 2 bases and 0 bases, with 9 bases remaining between them. This CDR3 has 15 residues. Germline V gene data show CDR1 as SGDLS and CDR2 as YYNGEE. The DNA for the CDR3 is TGTGCCAGCAGCGTTGGGGATATCTCCTACAATGAGCAGTTCTTC. It encodes CASSVGDISYNEQFF.

The chain couples TRBV28 to TRBJ2-7, with 9 bases that match TRBD1. Germline CDR1 is MDHEN and CDR2 is SYDVKM. The CDR3 extends over 13 amino acids. V lost 6 bases to trimming and J lost 4 bases; unmatched junction nucleotides: 4. CDR3 DNA sequence: TGTGCCAGCAGGAGGGGACAGGGTTACGAGCAGTACTTC. Protein product: CASRRGQGYEQYF.

The DNA of the CDR3 is TGCGCCAGCAGCTCCCAAACAGGGGGAGATTCACCCCTCCACTTT. Amino acid sequence: CASSSQTGGDSPLHF. The J gene is TRBJ1-6, the V gene TRBV5-1; 8 nucleotides agree with TRBD1. CDR1 and CDR2 (germline): SGHRS, YFSETQ. The CDR3 runs to 15 residues. After removal of 3 bases from V and 8 bases from J, the junction contained 7 bases not matched to a gene.

The chain has TRBV7-2 and TRBJ2-7, with D tentatively TRBD1 (5 bases). Trimming took 5 bases from V and 0 from J, leaving 11 bases between them. The CDR3 covers 14 residues. Germline loops: CDR1 SGHTA, CDR2 FQGNSA. The CDR3 spells CASSPRQYSYEQYF. The CDR3 DNA is TGTGCCAGCAGCCCCAGACAGTACTCCTACGAGCAGTACTTC.

J is TRBJ1-6 and V is TRBV27; TRBD1 matches at 7 bases. CDR1 is MNHEY and CDR2 is SMNVEV in the germline V gene (reference sequence). Trimming at V came to 5 bases and at J to 8 bases, leaving 6 bases not matched to a gene. The CDR3 covers 14 residues. CDR3 protein: CASSTTGKYSPLHF. The DNA for the CDR3 is TGTGCCAGCAGTACGACAGGGAAGTATTCACCCCTCCACTTT.

The chain uses TRBV5-8 and TRBJ2-3, with D possibly matching TRBD2 (6 bases). CDR3 size: 15 residues. V was shortened by 0 bases and J by 0 bases, with 8 bases between the two germline ends. Per germline, CDR1 SGHTS and CDR2 YDEGEE. The CDR3 spells CASSLVGTSTDTQYF. CDR3 nucleotides: TGTGCCAGCAGCTTGGTGGGGACTAGCACAGATACGCAGTATTTT. The full variable domain, its missing parts supplied by reference TRBV5-8 and TRBJ2-3, is EAGVTQSPTHLIKTRGQQATLRCSPISGHTSVYWYQQALGLGLQFLLWYDEGEERNRGNFPPRFSGRQFPNYSSELNVNALELEDSALYLCASSLVGTSTDTQYFGPGTRLTVL.

V gene TRBV29-1 combines with J gene TRBJ1-1; no clear D. Germline V gives CDR1 SQVTM, CDR2 ANQGSEA. The CDR3 spans 10 residues. Trimming took 7 bases from V and 2 from J, leaving 5 bases between them. CDR3 bases: TGCAGCGCCTTAAACACTGAAGCTTTCTTT. Residues: CSALNTEAFF.

The chain employs TRBV19 and TRBJ1-2; 8 bases map to TRBD1. Unmatched junction bases numbered 9, after V lost 4 bases and J lost 5 bases. Germline V CDR1 and CDR2: LNHDA, SQIVND (reference sequence). CDR3 length: 15 residues. For the CDR3, the DNA is TGTGCCAGTAGTACCCGACAGGGGAGGTGGTATGGCTACACCTTC. It codes for CASSTRQGRWYGYTF.

The V and J genes are TRBV4-1 and TRBJ2-7, with D uncertain. Germline-derived CDR1 and CDR2 are MGHRA and YSYEKL. The CDR3 extends over 14 amino acids. The V gene lost 4 bases and the J gene lost 1 base, with 11 bases spanning the gap. The CDR3 DNA is TGCGCCAGCAGCCCAGTTTCAGTTTCCTACGAGCAGTACTTC. Protein sequence: CASSPVSVSYEQYF.

The V call is TRBV20-1, the J call TRBJ2-5, with 8 bases that match TRBD2. CDR3 length: 14 amino acids. V shed 1 base, J shed 5 bases, and the junction held 6 bases outside the gene matches. The germline CDR1 and CDR2 sequences are DFQATT and SNEGSKA (reference sequence). DNA of the CDR3: TGCAGTGCTAGAGGCGGGGGGAGCGAGGAGACCCAGTACTTC. Its protein product is CSARGGGSEETQYF.

This clonotype was seen just once. The rearrangement links TRBV25-1 to TRBJ2-5; 8 positions match TRBD2. CDR3 length: 16 amino acids. The V segment lost 1 base and the J segment 3 bases; nucleotides outside the gene matches: 7. Per the germline V gene, CDR1 is MGHDK and CDR2 is SYGVNS. The CDR3 loop is CASSEFGGLGKETQYF. The CDR3 DNA reads as TGTGCCAGCAGTGAATTTGGGGGACTAGGAAAAGAGACCCAGTACTTC.

The chain links TRBV5-5 to TRBJ1-1, with no clear D. The CDR3 spans 15 residues. The ends were cut back, 2 bases at V and 0 bases at J, with 11 bases in the middle. Germline CDR1 SGHKS, CDR2 YYEKEE (reference sequence). The CDR3 nucleotides read TGTGCCAGCAGCTTCCCGGGAAATTTGAACACTGAAGCTTTCTTT. Translated, it gives CASSFPGNLNTEAFF.

V gene TRBV29-1 combines with J gene TRBJ1-1, with no clear D. Trimming took 7 bases from V and 5 from J, leaving 11 bases between them. The CDR3 extends over 11 amino acids. The germline gives CDR1 SQVTM, CDR2 ANQGSEA. CDR3 coding DNA: TGCAGCGCGCTTCGTGGGACTGAAGCTTTCTTT. This sequence encodes CSALRGTEAFF.

This clonotype was observed once. The chain employs TRBV28 and TRBJ1-4, with 7 bases matching TRBD1. This CDR3 spans 12 amino acids. With 7 bases clipped from V and 15 bases from J, the junction kept 11 bases outside the gene matches. Germline V gives CDR1 MDHEN, CDR2 SYDVKM. The CDR3 spells CASMGQGEKMFF. The CDR3 nucleotides are TGTGCCAGCATGGGGCAGGGGGAGAAAATGTTTTTT.

The rearrangement uses TRBV5-6 and TRBJ1-1; D is undetermined. V lost 0 bases, J lost 8 bases, and 11 bases lay in between. The CDR3 has 13 amino acids. Germline V gene lookup returns CDR1 SGHDT and CDR2 YYEEEE. The CDR3 protein is CASSLAIVTEAFF. DNA for the CDR3: TGTGCCAGCAGCTTGGCAATAGTTACCGAAGCTTTCTTT.

V and J are TRBV2 and TRBJ1-2; no reliable D call. The CDR3 is 15 amino acids. Trimming pared 6 bases from V and 8 bases from J, leaving 22 bases between. The germline gives CDR1 SNHLY, CDR2 FYNNEI. The CDR3 nucleotides are TGTGCCAGCAGCGAAACCCTGCGCGGGGAGTCCGGCTACACCTTC. Its protein product is CASSETLRGESGYTF.

The chain employs TRBV12-3 or TRBV12-4 and TRBJ2-3; TRBD2 might be the D (6 bases). The CDR3 loop spans 14 amino acids. The V end was cut by 6 bases, the J end by 5 bases, with 15 bases between. CDR3 sequence: CASRMWLAVDTQYF. The CDR3 DNA sequence: TGTGCCAGCAGAATGTGGTTAGCGGTAGATACGCAGTATTTT.

J is TRBJ1-2 and V is TRBV28, with D hard to call. V lost 7 bases, J lost 6 bases, and 12 bases lay in between. Germline V gene data show CDR1 as MDHEN and CDR2 as SYDVKM. The CDR3 has 12 residues. The CDR3: CASNWGGDGYTF. DNA for the CDR3: TGTGCCAGCAACTGGGGTGGGGATGGCTACACCTTC.

As DNA, the CDR3 is TGTGCCAGCACCCAAATCCGGGCGCAGGAGACCCAGTACTTC. Protein sequence: CASTQIRAQETQYF. The rearrangement uses TRBV2 and TRBJ2-5, with D unresolved. The CDR3 loop spans 14 amino acids. The V end was cut by 7 bases, the J end by 5 bases, with 17 bases between. Germline V gene data show CDR1 as SNHLY and CDR2 as FYNNEI. Together with reference TRBV2 and TRBJ2-5, the CDR3 gives the full variable domain: EPEVTQTPSHQVTQMGQEVILRCVPISNHLYFYWYRQILGQKVEFLVSFYNNEISEKSEIFDDQFSVERPDGSNFTLKIRSTKLEDSAMYFCASTQIRAQETQYFGPGTRLLVL.

The chain combines TRBV7-3 with TRBJ2-1; 7 bases are a match to TRBD2. J lost 8 bases, V lost 6 bases, and 13 bases had no gene match. The CDR3 is 15 residues long. Germline V gives CDR1 SGHTA, CDR2 FQGTGA. CDR3 DNA sequence: TGTGCCAGCAGTCTTATAGGCGGGAGAACGCATGAGCAGTTCTTC. Protein sequence: CASSLIGGRTHEQFF.

CDR3 DNA: TGTGCCACCAGTGGTACAGTGGGTTCGGGCACAGATACGCAGTATTTT. Its translation is CATSGTVGSGTDTQYF. V usage is TRBV24-1 and J usage is TRBJ2-3; no clear D. Germline V gene data show CDR1 as KGHDR and CDR2 as SFDVKD. V was pared by 5 bases and J by 1 base, with 15 bases between. This CDR3 is 16 amino acids long.

V gene TRBV4-2 combines with J gene TRBJ2-1; TRBD1 is a possible D gene (6 bases). The length of the CDR3 is 13 residues. V gave up 2 bases and J gave up 11 bases, with 13 bases separating them. Germline CDR1 and CDR2: LGHNA and YNFKEQ. The CDR3 DNA reads TGTGCCAGCAGCCAAACAAGGGGGAGAAAGCAGTTCTTC. Its translation: CASSQTRGRKQFF.

This clonotype was picked up one time. This sequence joins TRBV14 and TRBJ2-1; the D is unclear. The V gene lost 1 base and the J gene lost 0 bases, with 13 bases spanning the gap. Germline CDR1 and CDR2: SGHDN and FVKESK. This CDR3 has 17 amino acids. CDR3 protein: CASSQAVLGISYNEQFF. The CDR3 DNA reads TGTGCCAGCAGCCAAGCTGTATTGGGGATCTCCTACAATGAGCAGTTCTTC.

V usage is TRBV12-3 or TRBV12-4 and J usage is TRBJ2-3, with 8 bases fitting TRBD2. The CDR3 totals 15 residues. J was trimmed by 2 bases and V by 5 bases; bases with no gene match: 6. This chain's CDR3 is CASSRLGGDTDTQYF. The CDR3 coding sequence is TGTGCCAGCAGTCGCCTCGGGGGGGACACAGATACGCAGTATTTT.

The rearrangement uses TRBV24-1 and TRBJ1-5; the D is unclear. The CDR3 is 13 amino acids. CDR1 and CDR2 (germline): KGHDR, SFDVKD. V gave up 4 bases and J gave up 10 bases, with 13 bases separating them. CDR3 DNA sequence: TGTGCCACCAGTGAGATTCGGGAAGGTCCCCAGCATTTT. Its translation: CATSEIREGPQHF.

The chain recombines TRBV7-8 with TRBJ1-3; weak D call: TRBD1 (5 bases). The CDR3 extends over 16 amino acids. Germline V lookup: CDR1 SGHVS, CDR2 FQNEAQ. V shed 1 base and J shed 7 bases, with 17 bases lying between them. The DNA of the CDR3 is TGTGCCAGCAGCTTAGTTATGGCGGGGGTTATGAACACCATATATTTT. Translating it yields CASSLVMAGVMNTIYF. The variable domain in full, completed from reference TRBV7-8 and TRBJ1-3, reads GAGVSQSPRYKVAKRGQDVALRCDPISGHVSLFWYQQALGQGPEFLTYFQNEAQLDKSGLPSDRFFAERPEGSVSTLKIQRTQQEDSAVYLCASSLVMAGVMNTIYFGEGSWLTVV.

With regard to this clonotype: One end of the junction varies from germline; a read error may be responsible. The V and J genes are TRBV4-1 and TRBJ1-3; TRBD1 agrees at 7 bases. The CDR3 sequence is 16 residues long. The V gene's germline CDR1 is MGHRA and CDR2 YSYEKL. The CDR3, as DNA: TGCGCCAGCAGCAGAACAGACAGGGCCTCTGAAAACACCATATATTTT. Its protein product is CASSRTDRASENTIYF.